This T cell receptor beta chain stems from a study of blood T cell repertoires in COVID-19. CDR1 is MNHEY, CDR2 SVGEGT, per germline. Unmatched junction bases numbered 12, after V lost 5 bases and J lost 0 bases. This CDR3 spans 17 amino acids. Clones were sequenced by immunoSEQ multiplex PCR, and TCRdb holds only the in-frame ones, with some missing. The table records 300,000 or so clones, around 85% of them present only once. Sequencing was carried out using PBMCs or T cells enriched from blood (not recorded which). The clonotype comes from a woman in her 40s with acute COVID-19. V usage is TRBV6-2 or TRBV6-3 and J usage is TRBJ2-5, with TRBD1 identical over 7 bases. CDR3 loop: CASSGKQGRGYQETQYF. The CDR3 DNA follows: TGTGCCAGCAGTGGTAAACAGGGGAGAGGGTACCAAGAGACCCAGTACTTC.